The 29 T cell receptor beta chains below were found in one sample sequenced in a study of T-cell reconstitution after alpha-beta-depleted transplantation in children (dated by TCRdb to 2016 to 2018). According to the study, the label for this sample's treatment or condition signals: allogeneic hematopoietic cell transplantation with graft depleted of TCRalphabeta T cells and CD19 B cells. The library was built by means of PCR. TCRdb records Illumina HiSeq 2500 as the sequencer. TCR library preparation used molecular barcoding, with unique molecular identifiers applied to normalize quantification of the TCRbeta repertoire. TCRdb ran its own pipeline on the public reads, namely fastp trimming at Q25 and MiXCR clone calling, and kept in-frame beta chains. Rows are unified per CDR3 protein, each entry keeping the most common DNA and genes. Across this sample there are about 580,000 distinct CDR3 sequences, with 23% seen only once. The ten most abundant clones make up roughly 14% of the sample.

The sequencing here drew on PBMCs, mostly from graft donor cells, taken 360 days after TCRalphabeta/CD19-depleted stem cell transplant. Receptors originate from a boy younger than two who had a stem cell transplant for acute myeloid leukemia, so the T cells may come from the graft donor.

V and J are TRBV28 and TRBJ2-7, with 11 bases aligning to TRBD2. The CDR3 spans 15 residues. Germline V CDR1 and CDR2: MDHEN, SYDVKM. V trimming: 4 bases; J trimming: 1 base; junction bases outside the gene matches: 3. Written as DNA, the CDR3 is TGTGCCAGCAGTTCGTTAGCGGGGGGGTCCTACGAGCAGTACGTC. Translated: CASSSLAGGSYEQYV.

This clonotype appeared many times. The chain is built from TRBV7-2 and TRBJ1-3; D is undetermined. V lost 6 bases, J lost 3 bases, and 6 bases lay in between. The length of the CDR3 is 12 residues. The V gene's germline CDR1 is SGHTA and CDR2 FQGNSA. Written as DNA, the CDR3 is TGTGCCAGCAGGTCGGATGGAAACACCATATATTTT. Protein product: CASRSDGNTIYF.

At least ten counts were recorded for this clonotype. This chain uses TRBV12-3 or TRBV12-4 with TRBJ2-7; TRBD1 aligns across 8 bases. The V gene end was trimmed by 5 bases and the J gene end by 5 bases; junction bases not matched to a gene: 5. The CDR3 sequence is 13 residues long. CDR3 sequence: CASSTGQADEQYF. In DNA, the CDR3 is TGTGCCAGCAGTACGGGACAGGCGGACGAGCAGTACTTC.

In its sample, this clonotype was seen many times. For the CDR3, the DNA is TGTGCCACCGGGAGGGGTGCCTACGAGCAGTACGTC. Protein: CATGRGAYEQYV. V and J are TRBV28 and TRBJ2-7; 8 positions match TRBD2. V lost 10 bases and J lost 2; bases outside the gene matches: 4. Germline CDR1 reads MDHEN; CDR2 reads SYDVKM. CDR3 size: 12 residues.

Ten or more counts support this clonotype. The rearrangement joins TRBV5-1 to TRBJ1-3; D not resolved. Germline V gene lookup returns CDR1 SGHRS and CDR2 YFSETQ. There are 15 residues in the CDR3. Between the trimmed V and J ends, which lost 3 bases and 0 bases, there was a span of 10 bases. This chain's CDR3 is CASSYDTPSGNTIYF. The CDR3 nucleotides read TGCGCCAGCAGCTATGACACCCCCTCTGGAAACACCATATATTTT. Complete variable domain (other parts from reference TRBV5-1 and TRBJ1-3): KAGVTQTPRYLIKTRGQQVTLSCSPISGHRSVSWYQQTPGQGLQFLFEYFSETQRNKGNFPGRFSGRQFSNSRSEMNVSTLELGDSALYLCASSYDTPSGNTIYFGEGSWLTVV.

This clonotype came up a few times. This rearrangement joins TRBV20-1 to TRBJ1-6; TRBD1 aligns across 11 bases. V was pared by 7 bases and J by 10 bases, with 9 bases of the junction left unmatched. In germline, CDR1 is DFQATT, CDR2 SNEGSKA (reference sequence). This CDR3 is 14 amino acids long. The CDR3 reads CSVRTGTGGSPLHF. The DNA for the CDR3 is TGCAGTGTTCGGACCGGGACAGGGGGGTCACCCCTCCACTTT.

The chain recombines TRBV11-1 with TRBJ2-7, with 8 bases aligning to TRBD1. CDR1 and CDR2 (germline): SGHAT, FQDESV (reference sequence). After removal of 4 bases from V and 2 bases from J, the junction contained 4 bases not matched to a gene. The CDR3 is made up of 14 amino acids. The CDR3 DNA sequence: TGTGCCAGCAGCTCAGGACAGGGCCCCTACGAGCAGTACGTC. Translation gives CASSSGQGPYEQYV.

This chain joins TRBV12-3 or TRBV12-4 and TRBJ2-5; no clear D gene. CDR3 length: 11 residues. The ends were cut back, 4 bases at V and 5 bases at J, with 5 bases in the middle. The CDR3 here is CASSSWETQYF. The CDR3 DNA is TGTGCCAGCAGTTCCTGGGAGACCCAGTACTTC.

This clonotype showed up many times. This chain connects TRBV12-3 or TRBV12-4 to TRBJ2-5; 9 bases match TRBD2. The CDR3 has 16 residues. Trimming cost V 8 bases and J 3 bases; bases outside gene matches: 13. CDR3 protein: CASGLNRGGVKETQYF. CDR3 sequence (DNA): TGTGCCAGCGGTCTTAATCGCGGGGGGGTTAAAGAGACCCAGTACTTC.

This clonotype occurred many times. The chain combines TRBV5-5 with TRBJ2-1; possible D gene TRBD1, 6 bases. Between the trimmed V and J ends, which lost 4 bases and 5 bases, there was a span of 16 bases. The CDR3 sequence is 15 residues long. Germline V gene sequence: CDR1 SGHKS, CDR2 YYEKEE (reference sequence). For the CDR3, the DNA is TGTGCCAGCAGCCTAACAGGGCGCTGGGACAATGAGCAGTTCTTC. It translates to CASSLTGRWDNEQFF.

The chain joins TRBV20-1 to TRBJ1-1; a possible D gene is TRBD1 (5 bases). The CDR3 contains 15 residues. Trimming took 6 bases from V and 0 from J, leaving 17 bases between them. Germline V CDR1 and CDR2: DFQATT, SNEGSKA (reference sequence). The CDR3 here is CSAWGGREMNTEAFF. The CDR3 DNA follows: TGCAGTGCCTGGGGGGGGAGGGAAATGAACACTGAAGCTTTCTTT.

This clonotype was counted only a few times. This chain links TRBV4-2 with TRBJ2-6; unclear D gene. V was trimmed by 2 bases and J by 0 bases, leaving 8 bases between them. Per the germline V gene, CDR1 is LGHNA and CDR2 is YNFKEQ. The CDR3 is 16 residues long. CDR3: CASSQPASSGANVLTF. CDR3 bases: TGTGCCAGCAGCCAACCTGCAAGCTCTGGGGCCAACGTCCTGACTTTC.

CDR3: CASTRELSEAFF. The DNA of the CDR3 is TGTGCCAGCACTCGGGAGTTGAGTGAAGCTTTCTTT. The gene calls are TRBV6-6 and TRBJ1-1; D ambiguous. Germline V lookup: CDR1 MNHNY, CDR2 SVGAGI (reference sequence). The CDR3 is made up of 12 amino acids. Deletions cut 7 bases from V and 7 bases from J, with 13 bases between.

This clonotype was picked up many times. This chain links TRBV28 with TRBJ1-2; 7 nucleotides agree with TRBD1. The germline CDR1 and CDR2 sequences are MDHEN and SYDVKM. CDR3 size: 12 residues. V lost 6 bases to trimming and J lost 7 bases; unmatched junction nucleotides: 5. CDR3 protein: CASSSGQRGYTF. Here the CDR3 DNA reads TGTGCCAGCAGCTCGGGACAGCGTGGCTACACCTTC.

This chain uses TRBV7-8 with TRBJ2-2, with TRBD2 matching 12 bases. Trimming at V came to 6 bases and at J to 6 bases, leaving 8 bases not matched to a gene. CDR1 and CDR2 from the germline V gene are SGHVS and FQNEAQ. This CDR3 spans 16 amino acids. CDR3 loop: CASRVRASGGAGELFF. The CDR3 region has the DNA TGTGCCAGCAGGGTTAGGGCTAGCGGGGGGGCCGGGGAGCTGTTTTTT.

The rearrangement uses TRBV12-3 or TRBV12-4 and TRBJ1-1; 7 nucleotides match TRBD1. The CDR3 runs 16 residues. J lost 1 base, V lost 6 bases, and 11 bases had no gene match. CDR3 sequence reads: CASRARTGGPNTEAFF. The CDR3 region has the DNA TGTGCCAGCAGAGCCCGGACAGGTGGGCCGAACACTGAAGCTTTCTTT.

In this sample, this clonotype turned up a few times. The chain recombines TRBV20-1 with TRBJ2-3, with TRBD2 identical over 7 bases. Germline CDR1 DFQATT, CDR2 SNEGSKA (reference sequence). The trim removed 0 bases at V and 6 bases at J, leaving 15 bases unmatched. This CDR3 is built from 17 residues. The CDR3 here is CSARDPAPLTSSDTQYF. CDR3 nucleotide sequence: TGCAGTGCTAGAGACCCTGCCCCCTTGACTAGCTCGGATACGCAGTATTTT.

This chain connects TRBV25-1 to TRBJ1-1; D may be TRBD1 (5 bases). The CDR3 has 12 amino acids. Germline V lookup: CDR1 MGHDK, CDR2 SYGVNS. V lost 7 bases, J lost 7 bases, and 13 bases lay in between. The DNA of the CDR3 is TGTGCCAGCATCGGTCAGGGCGATGAAGCTTTCTTT. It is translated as CASIGQGDEAFF. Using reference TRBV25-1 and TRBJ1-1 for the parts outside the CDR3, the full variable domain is EADIYQTPRYLVIGTGKKITLECSQTMGHDKMYWYQQDPGMELHLIHYSYGVNSTEKGDLSSESTVSRIRTEHFPLTLESARPSHTSQYLCASIGQGDEAFFGQGTRLTVV.

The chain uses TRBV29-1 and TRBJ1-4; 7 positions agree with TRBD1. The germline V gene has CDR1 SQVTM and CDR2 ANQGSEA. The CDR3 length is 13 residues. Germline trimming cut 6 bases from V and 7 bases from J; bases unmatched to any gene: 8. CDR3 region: CSVAMRQGEKLFF. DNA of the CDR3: TGCAGCGTCGCGATGCGACAGGGTGAAAAACTGTTTTTT.

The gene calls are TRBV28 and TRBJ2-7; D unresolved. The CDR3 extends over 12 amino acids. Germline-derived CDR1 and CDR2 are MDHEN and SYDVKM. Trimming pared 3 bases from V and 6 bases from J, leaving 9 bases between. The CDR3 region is CASSFEVGEQYF. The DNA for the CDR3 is TGTGCCAGCAGTTTTGAGGTTGGCGAGCAGTACTTC.

For the CDR3, the DNA is TGTGCCAGCAGTCGACAGGGGGAAACTGAAGCTTTCTTT. Translated, it gives CASSRQGETEAFF. V gene TRBV6-6 combines with J gene TRBJ1-1, with 9 bases aligning to TRBD1. V was clipped by 5 bases and J by 5 bases; unmatched bases: 3. CDR3 length: 13 amino acids. Germline-derived CDR1 and CDR2 are MNHNY and SVGAGI (reference sequence).

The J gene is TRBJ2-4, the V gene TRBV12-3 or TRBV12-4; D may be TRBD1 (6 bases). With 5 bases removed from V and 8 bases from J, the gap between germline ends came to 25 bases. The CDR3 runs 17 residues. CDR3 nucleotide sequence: TGTGCCAGCAGTCCCGAGGGAGTAGGGGGAAGAAAGGACATTCAGTACTTC. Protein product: CASSPEGVGGRKDIQYF.

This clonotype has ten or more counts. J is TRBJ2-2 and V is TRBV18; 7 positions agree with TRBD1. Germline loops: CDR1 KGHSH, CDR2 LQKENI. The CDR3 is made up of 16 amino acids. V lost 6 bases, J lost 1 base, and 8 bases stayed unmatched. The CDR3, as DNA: TGTGCCAGCTCCGATCAGACAGGGAGGAACACCGGGGAGCTGTTTTTT. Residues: CASSDQTGRNTGELFF.

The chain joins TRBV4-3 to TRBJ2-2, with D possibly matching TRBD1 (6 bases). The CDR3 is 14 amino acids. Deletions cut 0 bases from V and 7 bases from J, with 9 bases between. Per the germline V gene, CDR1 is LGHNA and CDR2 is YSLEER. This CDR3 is CASSQDQGNGELFF. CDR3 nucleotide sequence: TGCGCCAGCAGCCAAGACCAGGGGAACGGGGAGCTGTTTTTT.

In nucleotides, the CDR3 is TGTGCCAGCAGCCAAGGAGGGGCAGACAATGAGCAGTTCTTC. This codes for CASSQGGADNEQFF. The chain employs TRBV4-2 and TRBJ2-1; D possibly uses TRBD1 or TRBD2 (5 bases each). Germline V gene data show CDR1 as LGHNA and CDR2 as YNFKEQ. Between the trimmed V and J ends, which lost 1 base and 5 bases, there was a span of 9 bases. This CDR3 has 14 residues.

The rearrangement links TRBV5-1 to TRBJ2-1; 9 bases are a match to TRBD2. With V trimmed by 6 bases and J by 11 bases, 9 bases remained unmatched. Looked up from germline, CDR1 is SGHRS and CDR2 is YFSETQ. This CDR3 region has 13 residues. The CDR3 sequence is CASMRGAGGKQFF. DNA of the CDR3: TGCGCCAGCATGCGAGGAGCGGGGGGTAAGCAGTTCTTC.

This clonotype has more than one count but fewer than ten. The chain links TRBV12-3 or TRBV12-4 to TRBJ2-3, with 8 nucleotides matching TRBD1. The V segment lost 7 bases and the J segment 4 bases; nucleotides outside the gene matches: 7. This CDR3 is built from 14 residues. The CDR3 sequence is CASTQGGHADTQYF. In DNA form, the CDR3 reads TGTGCCAGCACACAGGGGGGCCATGCAGATACGCAGTATTTT.

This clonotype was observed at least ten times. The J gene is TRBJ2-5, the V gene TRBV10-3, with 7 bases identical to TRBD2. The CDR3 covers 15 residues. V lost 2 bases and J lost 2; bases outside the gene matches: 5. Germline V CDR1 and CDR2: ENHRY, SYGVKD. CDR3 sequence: CAISETSASQETQYF. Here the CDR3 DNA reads TGTGCCATCAGTGAGACTAGCGCCTCGCAAGAGACCCAGTACTTC.

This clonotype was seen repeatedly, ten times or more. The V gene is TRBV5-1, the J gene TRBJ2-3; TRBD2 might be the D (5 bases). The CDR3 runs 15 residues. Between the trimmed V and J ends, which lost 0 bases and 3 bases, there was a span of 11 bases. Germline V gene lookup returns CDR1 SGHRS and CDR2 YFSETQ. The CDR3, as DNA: TGCGCCAGCAGCTTGGGGGAAGCGGATACAGATACGCAGTATTTT. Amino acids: CASSLGEADTDTQYF. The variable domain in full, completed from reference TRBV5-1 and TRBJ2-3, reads KAGVTQTPRYLIKTRGQQVTLSCSPISGHRSVSWYQQTPGQGLQFLFEYFSETQRNKGNFPGRFSGRQFSNSRSEMNVSTLELGDSALYLCASSLGEADTDTQYFGPGTRLTVL.